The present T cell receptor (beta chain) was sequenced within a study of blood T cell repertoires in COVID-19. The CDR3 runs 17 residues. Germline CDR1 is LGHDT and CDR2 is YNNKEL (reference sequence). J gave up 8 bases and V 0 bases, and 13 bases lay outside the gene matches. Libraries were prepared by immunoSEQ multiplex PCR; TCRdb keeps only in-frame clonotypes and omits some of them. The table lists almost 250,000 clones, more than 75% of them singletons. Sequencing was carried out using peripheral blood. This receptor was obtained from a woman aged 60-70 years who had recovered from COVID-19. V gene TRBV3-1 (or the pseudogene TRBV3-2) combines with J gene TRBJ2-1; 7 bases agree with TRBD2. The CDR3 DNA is TGTGCCAGCAGCCAAGATAAGCGGGGTTCCTCCGTGCATGAGCAGTTCTTC. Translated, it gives CASSQDKRGSSVHEQFF.